Listed below are T cell receptor beta chains from one sample, sequenced in a study of blood T cell repertoires in COVID-19. Clones were read by immunoSEQ multiplex PCR, and TCRdb kept only the in-frame ones, dropping some. The table lists 200,000 to 250,000 clones, roughly 80% of them singletons, with approximately 1.8% in the top ten. Sequenced material: PBMCs or T cells enriched from blood (not recorded which). The receptors originated from a man between 60 and 75 years old who had recovered from COVID-19. CDR3s include the opening cysteine and the closing phenylalanine or tryptophan. A D gene is named only where the DNA matches it firmly. A clone size is listed for some rows: how often the clone was seen (once, few, many), or a class if it is expanded.

j_call	clone_size	d_call	v_call	cdr3_aa	cdr3_nt
TRBJ2-7	few	-	TRBV20-1	CSASSAAAPYEQYF	TGCAGTGCTAGTTCAGCGGCCGCACCGTACGAGCAGTACTTC
TRBJ2-5	few	TRBD1	TRBV10-1	CASSAGTGVGETQYF	TGCGCCAGCAGTGCCGGGACAGGGGTGGGGGAGACCCAGTACTTC
TRBJ2-3	few	TRBD2	TRBV4-2	CASSQQSGLAGGTDTQYF	TGTGCCAGCAGCCAACAATCGGGACTAGCGGGGGGCACAGATACGCAGTATTTT
TRBJ2-7	once	TRBD1	TRBV5-1	CASSVENRGPDEQYF	TGCGCCAGCAGCGTGGAGAACAGGGGGCCCGACGAGCAGTACTTC
TRBJ2-7	-	TRBD2	TRBV6-2/TRBV6-3	CASSVTSGGEQYF	TGTGCCAGCAGCGTGACTAGCGGGGGGGAGCAGTACTTC
TRBJ1-3	few	-	TRBV30	CAWSAQLLSGNTIYF	TGTGCCTGGAGTGCACAGTTGCTCTCTGGAAACACCATATATTTT
TRBJ2-1	many	TRBD1	TRBV30	CAWSVRQGGEQFF	TGTGCCTGGAGTGTACGACAGGGGGGTGAGCAGTTCTTC
TRBJ2-5	once	-	TRBV23-1	CASSQSCQGGETQYF	TGCGCCAGCAGTCAATCCTGCCAGGGTGGAGAGACCCAGTACTTC
TRBJ1-2	-	-	TRBV6-2/TRBV6-3	CASSPASGVFGYTF	TGTGCCAGCAGTCCCGCATCAGGGGTTTTCGGCTACACCTTC
TRBJ2-7	-	TRBD1	TRBV19	CASSPGTGSLKTYEQYF	TGTGCCAGTAGTCCGGGGACAGGGTCGTTGAAAACCTACGAGCAGTACTTC
TRBJ1-2	few	-	TRBV4-2	CASSQESHTNYGYTF	TGTGCCAGCAGCCAAGAGAGTCATACTAACTATGGCTACACCTTC
TRBJ2-7	-	-	TRBV4-3	CASSPFLRGVYEQYF	TGCGCCAGCAGCCCCTTCCTCAGGGGGGTCTACGAGCAGTACTTC
TRBJ2-3	-	-	TRBV11-2	CASSLVLQSGTDTQYF	TGTGCCAGCAGCTTAGTGTTACAGTCCGGCACAGATACGCAGTATTTT
TRBJ2-7	-	TRBD1	TRBV11-3	CASSLRGTGTTYEQYF	TGTGCCAGCAGCTTAAGGGGGACAGGGACTACCTACGAGCAGTACTTC